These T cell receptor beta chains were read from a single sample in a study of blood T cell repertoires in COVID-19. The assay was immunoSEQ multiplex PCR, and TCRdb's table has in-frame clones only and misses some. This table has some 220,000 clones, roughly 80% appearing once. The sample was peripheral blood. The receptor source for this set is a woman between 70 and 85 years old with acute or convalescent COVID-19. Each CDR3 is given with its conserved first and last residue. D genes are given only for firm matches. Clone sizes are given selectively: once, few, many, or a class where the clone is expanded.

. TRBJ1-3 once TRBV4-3 CASSPSGVRGAGNTIYF TGCGCCAGCAGCCCGAGCGGAGTCCGCGGGGCTGGAAACACCATATATTTT
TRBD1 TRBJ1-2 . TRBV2 CASSGGTGNYGYTF TGTGCCAGCAGCGGGGGGACAGGCAACTATGGCTACACCTTC
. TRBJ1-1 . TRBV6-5 CASSFPGRMNTEAFF TGTGCCAGCAGTTTTCCAGGTCGTATGAACACTGAAGCTTTCTTT
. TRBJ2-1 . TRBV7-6 CASSLAVPMGGNEQFF TGTGCCAGCAGCTTAGCGGTCCCCATGGGGGGCAATGAGCAGTTCTTC
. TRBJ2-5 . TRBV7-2 CASSLGGTSRRRSGSQYF TGTGCCAGCAGCTTAGGAGGCACTAGTCGACGGCGATCGGGTTCCCAGTACTTC
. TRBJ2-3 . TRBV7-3 CASSPRVAATDTQYF TGTGCCAGCAGCCCTCGGGTAGCCGCCACAGATACGCAGTATTTT
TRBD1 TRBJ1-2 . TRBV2 CATTLEQGAYGYTF TGTGCCACCACTCTTGAACAGGGGGCGTATGGCTACACCTTC
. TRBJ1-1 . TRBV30 CAWTDDTEAFF TGTGCCTGGACAGATGACACTGAAGCTTTCTTT
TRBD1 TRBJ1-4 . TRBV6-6 CASRARGAATNEKLFF TGTGCCAGCAGGGCCAGGGGGGCTGCAACTAATGAAAAACTGTTTTTT
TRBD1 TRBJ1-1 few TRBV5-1 CASSPLTGSMNTEAFF TGCGCCAGCAGCCCGCTGACAGGGAGCATGAACACTGAAGCTTTCTTT
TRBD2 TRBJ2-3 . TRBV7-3 CASSSPPGRGTTDTQYF TGTGCCAGCAGCTCTCCCCCCGGGCGGGGGACCACAGATACGCAGTATTTT
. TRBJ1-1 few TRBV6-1 CASSESQGSTEAFF TGTGCCAGCAGTGAATCGCAGGGTAGCACTGAAGCTTTCTTT
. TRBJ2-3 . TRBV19 CASSMGVRGDTQYF TGTGCCAGTAGTATGGGGGTCAGGGGAGATACGCAGTATTTT
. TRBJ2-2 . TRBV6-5 CASSFSGAGNTGELFF TGTGCCAGCAGTTTCTCAGGGGCAGGGAACACCGGGGAGCTGTTTTTT
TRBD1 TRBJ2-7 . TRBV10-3 CAISDPTGAGYEQYF TGTGCCATCAGTGACCCTACAGGGGCAGGGTACGAGCAGTACTTC
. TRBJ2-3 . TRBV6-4 CASSHEASGTDTQYF TGTGCCAGCAGCCACGAGGCTAGCGGCACAGATACGCAGTATTTT
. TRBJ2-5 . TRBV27 CASSLGSGQGIQTQYF TGTGCCAGCAGTTTAGGTTCGGGGCAGGGGATACAGACCCAGTACTTC